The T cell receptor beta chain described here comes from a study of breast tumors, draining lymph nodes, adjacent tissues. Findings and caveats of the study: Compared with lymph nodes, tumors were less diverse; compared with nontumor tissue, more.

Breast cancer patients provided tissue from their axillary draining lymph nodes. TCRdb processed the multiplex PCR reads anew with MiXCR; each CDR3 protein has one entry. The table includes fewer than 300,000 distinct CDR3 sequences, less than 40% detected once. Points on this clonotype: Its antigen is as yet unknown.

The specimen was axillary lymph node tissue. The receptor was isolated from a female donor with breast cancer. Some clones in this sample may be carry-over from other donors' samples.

The CDR3 loop is CASSKRQPINTGELFF. Written as DNA, the CDR3 is TGTGCCAGTAGTAAGAGACAGCCGATAAACACCGGGGAGCTGTTTTTT. J is TRBJ2-2 and V is TRBV19; a weak D match, TRBD1 (5 bases). CDR3 size: 16 residues. Trimming stripped 4 bases from V and 2 bases from J, with 14 bases between. CDR1 and CDR2 (germline): LNHDA, SQIVND (reference sequence).